The source of this T cell receptor (beta chain) is a study of CD8+ T cells in alopecia areata. About the study: The study gave treated patients oral tofacitinib at 5 to 10 mg twice daily. Study-level findings and limits: Resident alphabeta T cells of normal skin are also sequenced in scalp samples. Whereas mice showed it more clearly, TCR sharing across patients was murkier, possibly because of HLA.

Of note for this clone: What it binds is unknown.

This CDR3 has 13 residues. Germline V gene sequence: CDR1 MNHEY, CDR2 SMNVEV (reference sequence). cDNA serving as the sequencing template came from extracted, reverse transcribed RNA. Sequencing was performed with immunoSEQ multiplex PCR; in TCRdb, only in-frame clones are kept and a portion is missing. The profile shows hundreds of thousands of clones, 45% to 70% of them singletons. As for treatment: oral pan-JAK inhibitor, 5-10 mg twice daily. The V and J genes are TRBV27 and TRBJ2-7; 9 positions agree with TRBD1. Sequencing used CD4+ T cells sorted from blood, obtained around week 53, from a patient treated with tofacitinib. This TCR was sampled from a human donor with alopecia areata. The CDR3 nucleotides are TGTGCTTCTCGAGGGGACAGGGTTATCGGGCAGTACTTC. Translation: CASRGDRVIGQYF.